The sequence of this T cell receptor beta chain was determined in a study of technical replicates of blood from several donors. TCRdb's table, derived via immunoSEQ multiplex PCR, lists solely in-frame clones and lacks some. This table has 67,000 or so clones, nearly 97% appearing once. Germline CDR1 is SGHTA and CDR2 is FQGNSA. With V trimmed by 5 bases and J by 8 bases, 7 bases remained unmatched. This CDR3 has 14 amino acids. The chain uses TRBV7-2 and TRBJ1-1; 11 nucleotides line up with TRBD1. What was sequenced was T cells isolated from PBMCs. The sequence was collected from a human donor in good health. For the CDR3, the DNA is TGTGCCAGCAGCCTCGGACAGGGGGCTCGGGAAGCTTTCTTT. It specifies CASSLGQGAREAFF.